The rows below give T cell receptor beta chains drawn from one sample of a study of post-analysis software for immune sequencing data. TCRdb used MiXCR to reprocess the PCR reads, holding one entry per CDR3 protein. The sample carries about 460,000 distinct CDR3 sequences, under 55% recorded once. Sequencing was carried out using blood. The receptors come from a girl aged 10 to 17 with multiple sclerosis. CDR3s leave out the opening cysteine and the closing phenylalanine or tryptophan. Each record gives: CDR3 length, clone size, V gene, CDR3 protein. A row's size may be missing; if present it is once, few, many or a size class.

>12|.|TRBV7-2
ASSSDGYNSPLH
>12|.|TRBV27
ASSLATRTYEQY
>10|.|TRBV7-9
ASSLVTGEEY
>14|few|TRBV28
ASSSSSGSSYNEQF
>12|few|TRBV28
TSSPGRIGDEQY
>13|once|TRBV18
ASSPPGVGYNEQF
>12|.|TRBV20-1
SAPIGSLGREQY
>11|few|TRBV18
ASSPRVTDTQY
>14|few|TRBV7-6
ASSLGAGGSSDTQY
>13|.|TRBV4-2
ASSQTGDIAYEQY
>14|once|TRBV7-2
ASSSYRDKGDNEQF
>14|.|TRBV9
ASSAGTGFSNSPLH
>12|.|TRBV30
AWVTGTNSYEQY
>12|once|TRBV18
ASSSGYRGSEQY
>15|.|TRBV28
ASSPPSDRATSDEQY
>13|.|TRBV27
ASSLWGEGDYGYT